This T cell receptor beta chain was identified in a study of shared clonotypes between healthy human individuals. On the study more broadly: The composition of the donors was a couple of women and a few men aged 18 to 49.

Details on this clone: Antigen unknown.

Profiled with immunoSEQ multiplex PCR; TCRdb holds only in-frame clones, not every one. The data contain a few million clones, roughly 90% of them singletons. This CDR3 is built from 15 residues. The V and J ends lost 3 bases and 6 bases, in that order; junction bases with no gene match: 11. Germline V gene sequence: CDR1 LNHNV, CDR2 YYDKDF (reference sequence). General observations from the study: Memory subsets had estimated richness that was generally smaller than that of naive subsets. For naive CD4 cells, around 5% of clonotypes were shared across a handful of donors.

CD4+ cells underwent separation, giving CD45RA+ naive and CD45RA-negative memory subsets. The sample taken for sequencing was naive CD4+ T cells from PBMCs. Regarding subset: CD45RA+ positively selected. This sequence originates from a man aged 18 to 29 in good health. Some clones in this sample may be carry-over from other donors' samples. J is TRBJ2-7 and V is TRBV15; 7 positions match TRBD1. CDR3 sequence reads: CATSRQRQGPSEQYF. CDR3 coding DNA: TGTGCCACCAGCAGGCAAAGACAGGGCCCTAGCGAGCAGTACTTC.